The clone carrying this T cell receptor beta chain turned up a few times. This sample was taken from a study of patients and donors after allogeneic stem cell transplantation. The CDR3 has 15 residues. From germline, CDR1 is SGDLS and CDR2 YYNGEE. V lost 6 bases to trimming and J lost 6 bases, with 19 bases between them. Each CDR3 protein gets one entry after TCRdb re-called the RT-PCR reads with MiXCR. Of roughly 140,000 distinct CDR3 sequences in the sample, about two fifths are singletons; the top ten hold about 50%. This TCR was recovered from a human donor who was either an allogeneic HSCT recipient or a stem cell or donor lymphocyte infusion donor (not recorded which). It is not recorded whose cells these are; they may come from a transplant donor. The chain employs TRBV9 and TRBJ2-1, with D possibly being TRBD1 (6 bases). Input material: blood, either unsorted or a sorted T cell fraction (not recorded which). The CDR3 coding sequence is TGTGCCAGCAACTCCCCGGGACAAATGGGCAATGAGCAGTTCTTC. Translation gives CASNSPGQMGNEQFF. Filled out from reference TRBV9 and TRBJ2-1, the complete variable domain reads DSGVTQTPKHLITATGQRVTLRCSPRSGDLSVYWYQQSLDQGLQFLIQYYNGEERAKGNILERFSAQQFPDLHSELNLSSLELGDSALYFCASNSPGQMGNEQFFGPGTRLTVL.